The 20 T cell receptor beta chains below all came from one sample that was sequenced in a study of cytotoxic CD8 clonotypes in ibrutinib-treated CLL. Here immunoSEQ multiplex PCR was the method, and the copy in TCRdb shows in-frame clones only, minus some. Of roughly 36,000 clones listed, 69% are singletons. The source material was PBMCs, sampled before ibrutinib treatment. These TCRs come from a human donor with chronic lymphocytic leukemia.

The chain joins TRBV6-5 to TRBJ2-5, with 9 bases aligning to TRBD1. V lost 0 bases to trimming and J lost 5 bases; unmatched junction nucleotides: 7. Germline CDR1 MNHEY, CDR2 SVGAGI. The CDR3 covers 16 residues. The CDR3 sequence is CASSYSLRQGVETQYF. The DNA for the CDR3 is TGTGCCAGCAGTTACTCGCTGAGACAGGGGGTTGAGACCCAGTACTTC.

This chain links TRBV7-2 with TRBJ2-7; no reliable D call. The V gene lost 2 bases and the J gene lost 6 bases, with 11 bases spanning the gap. Germline lookup yields CDR1 SGHTA and CDR2 FQGNSA. The CDR3 spans 13 residues. CDR3 region: CASSLTFFGEQYF. CDR3 sequence (DNA): TGTGCCAGCAGCTTAACTTTTTTCGGCGAGCAGTACTTC.

The chain joins TRBV14 to TRBJ1-2; D remains ambiguous. The CDR3 length is 12 residues. CDR1 and CDR2 from the germline V gene are SGHDN and FVKESK. V was pared by 2 bases and J by 8 bases, with 9 bases between. DNA for the CDR3: TGTGCCAGCAGCCAAACCCTTGGGGGCTACACCTTC. Protein sequence: CASSQTLGGYTF.

A word on this clone: The same CDR3 is also encoded by other DNA sequences in this sample. The chain recombines TRBV2 with TRBJ1-1, with TRBD1 identical over 8 bases. Trimming took 7 bases from V and 0 from J; bases not matched to a gene: 4. In germline, CDR1 is SNHLY, CDR2 FYNNEI. This CDR3 contains 14 residues. As DNA, the CDR3 is TGTGCCAGCACAGGACAGGGCATGAACACTGAAGCTTTCTTT. As protein: CASTGQGMNTEAFF. Variable domain in full (rest from reference TRBV2 and TRBJ1-1): EPEVTQTPSHQVTQMGQEVILRCVPISNHLYFYWYRQILGQKVEFLVSFYNNEISEKSEIFDDQFSVERPDGSNFTLKIRSTKLEDSAMYFCASTGQGMNTEAFFGQGTRLTVV.

The chain links TRBV14 to TRBJ2-1; 11 bases agree with TRBD2. V lost 1 base to trimming and J lost 6 bases; unmatched junction nucleotides: 2. This CDR3 contains 15 residues. In germline, CDR1 is SGHDN, CDR2 FVKESK. The CDR3 DNA reads TGTGCCAGCAGCCAAGCTAGCGGGAGGCGCAATGAGCAGTTCTTC. This gives the protein CASSQASGRRNEQFF.

The chain recombines TRBV28 with TRBJ2-7; D might be TRBD1 or TRBD2, each matching 5 bases. The V end lost 1 base, the J end lost 1 base, and 20 bases lay between the germline ends. CDR3 length equals 18 residues. Germline CDR1 MDHEN, CDR2 SYDVKM. The CDR3 loop reads CASSLFIYTGRLSYEQYF. The CDR3 nucleotides read TGTGCCAGCAGTTTATTTATCTACACGGGACGACTTTCCTACGAGCAGTACTTC.

Only one count was recorded for this clone. The V and J genes are TRBV6-5 and TRBJ1-2; 8 nucleotides align to TRBD1. CDR1 is MNHEY and CDR2 is SVGAGI in the germline V gene. CDR3 size: 13 residues. Germline trimming cut 4 bases from V and 8 bases from J; bases unmatched to any gene: 6. CDR3 DNA: TGTGCCAGCAGTTTTACAGGGGGAAGCGGCTACACCTTC. Its protein product is CASSFTGGSGYTF.

V gene TRBV5-1 combines with J gene TRBJ1-1; possible D gene TRBD1, 6 bases. This CDR3 contains 15 residues. The V gene's germline CDR1 is SGHRS and CDR2 YFSETQ. V was clipped by 2 bases and J by 4 bases, with 15 bases between them. The CDR3 loop is CASSLYGGQSTEAFF. The CDR3 DNA follows: TGCGCCAGCAGCTTATACGGGGGGCAGAGCACTGAAGCTTTCTTT.

The V gene is TRBV11-3, the J gene TRBJ2-1; a possible D gene is TRBD1 (5 bases). V lost 5 bases and J lost 12, with 11 bases in between. Germline CDR1 and CDR2: SGHNT and YENEEA. This CDR3 is built from 11 residues. This CDR3 reads CASSEERGQFF. In nucleotides, the CDR3 is TGTGCCAGCAGCGAGGAAAGGGGGCAGTTCTTC.

As to this clone: One junction end does not reproduce the germline sequence, and a read error may be involved. J is TRBJ1-2 and V is TRBV27; D is unresolved. Germline V gives CDR1 MNHEY, CDR2 SMNVEV (reference sequence). This CDR3 comprises 13 residues. This CDR3 is CASSLIGPYGHTF. The CDR3 DNA reads TGTGCCAGCAGTCTCATCGGACCATATGGCCACACCTTC.

The gene calls are TRBV4-3 and TRBJ2-5; 7 nucleotides align to TRBD2. Trimming at V came to 4 bases and at J to 5 bases, leaving 7 bases not matched to a gene. This CDR3 spans 14 amino acids. Looked up from germline, CDR1 is LGHNA and CDR2 is YSLEER. The CDR3 protein is CASSRAVGGETQYF. The CDR3 DNA follows: TGCGCCAGCAGCCGCGCAGTGGGAGGGGAGACCCAGTACTTC.

The rearrangement links TRBV6-5 to TRBJ2-7; D call uncertain. Trimming pared 2 bases from V and 0 bases from J, leaving 2 bases between. There are 12 residues in the CDR3. Germline loops: CDR1 MNHEY, CDR2 SVGAGI. CDR3: CASSYDSYEQYF. The CDR3 bases are TGTGCCAGCAGTTACGACTCCTACGAGCAGTACTTC.

The chain links TRBV28 to TRBJ2-3; D call uncertain. The CDR3 runs 12 residues. V was clipped by 5 bases and J by 9 bases, with 12 bases between them. The germline gives CDR1 MDHEN, CDR2 SYDVKM. Here the CDR3 reads CASSPPLKTQYF. CDR3 coding DNA: TGTGCCAGCAGTCCACCGCTGAAGACGCAGTATTTT. Variable domain in full (rest from reference TRBV28 and TRBJ2-3): DVKVTQSSRYLVKRTGEKVFLECVQDMDHENMFWYRQDPGLGLRLIYFSYDVKMKEKGDIPEGYSVSREKKERFSLILESASTNQTSMYLCASSPPLKTQYFGPGTRLTVL.

A note on this clone: A junction boundary mismatches the germline segment, possibly from a read error. This sequence joins TRBV27 and TRBJ2-2, with D perhaps matching TRBD1 or TRBD2 (5 bases each). CDR1 is MNHEY, CDR2 SMNVEV, per germline (reference sequence). The CDR3 runs 15 residues. Here the CDR3 DNA reads TGTGCCAGCAGTCCGATTATCGACCGGGGCCCCCCCTCTGTTTTT. Translating it yields CASSPIIDRGPPSVF.

This clone was detected only a few times. Other DNA sequences of this sample code for an identical CDR3. The CDR3 bases are TGCAGTGCTAGTGGGTACGAGCAGTACTTC. Amino acids: CSASGYEQYF. The chain recombines TRBV20-1 with TRBJ2-7; no clear D gene. This CDR3 region has 10 residues. The ends were cut back, 3 bases at V and 4 bases at J, with 4 bases in the middle. Germline V lookup: CDR1 DFQATT, CDR2 SNEGSKA (reference sequence).

This chain links TRBV30 with TRBJ1-5; D uncertain. Germline-derived CDR1 and CDR2 are GTSNPN and SVGIG (reference sequence). Trimming stripped 3 bases from V and 5 bases from J, with 11 bases between. The CDR3 totals 13 residues. The CDR3 spells CAWSLTRDQPQHF. The CDR3 DNA reads TGTGCCTGGAGCTTAACGAGGGATCAGCCCCAGCATTTT.

V and J are TRBV18 and TRBJ2-1, with D possibly TRBD2 on 7 matching bases. This CDR3 has 13 residues. Deletions cut 6 bases from V and 6 bases from J, with 12 bases between. From germline, CDR1 is KGHSH and CDR2 LQKENI. CDR3 region: CASSPGGPNEQFF. The DNA of the CDR3 is TGTGCCAGCTCTCCCGGGGGGCCCAATGAGCAGTTCTTC.

In the case of this clone: The junction departs from the called germline gene at one end, perhaps through a read error. The chain recombines TRBV27 with TRBJ1-1; weak D call: TRBD1 (6 bases). The germline V gene encodes CDR1 MNHEY and CDR2 SMNVEV (reference sequence). The CDR3 sequence is 14 residues long. The CDR3 is CASSVSRGGTEAFF. DNA for the CDR3: TGTGCCAGCAGTGTATCCAGGGGAGGGACTGAAGCTTTCTTT.

The CDR3 protein is CACCRQGNTEAFF. The DNA of the CDR3 is TGTGCCTGTTGTAGACAGGGGAACACTGAAGCTTTCTTT. The chain joins TRBV30 to TRBJ1-1; 7 bases fit TRBD1. Looked up from germline, CDR1 is GTSNPN and CDR2 is SVGIG (reference sequence). This CDR3 is 13 amino acids long. J lost 1 base, V lost 6 bases, and 5 bases had no gene match.

This CDR3 reads CASSQEGAGAIYGYTF. CDR3 sequence (DNA): TGCGCCAGCAGCCAAGAAGGGGCGGGGGCGATCTATGGCTACACCTTC. This chain links TRBV4-1 with TRBJ1-2; D possibly corresponds to TRBD1 (6 bases). V gave up 0 bases and J gave up 4 bases, with 15 bases separating them. Germline V gene lookup returns CDR1 MGHRA and CDR2 YSYEKL. The CDR3 consists of 16 residues.